The 20 T cell receptor beta chains below were found in one sample sequenced in a study of CD8 T cells in ankylosing spondylitis (TCRdb year 2017). Library preparation employed 5' RACE. The sequencer listed for this sample is Illumina HiSeq 2500. In-frame beta chains were kept once TCRdb had trimmed the public reads at Q25 with fastp and called clones with MiXCR. For every CDR3 protein sequence, its rows merge into one entry that carries the most common genes and DNA. Recorded for this sample are roughly 250,000 distinct CDR3 sequences; around 7.8% of them occurred a single time. Approximately 7% of the sample rests with the top ten. Sample: blood, either unsorted or a sorted T cell fraction (not recorded which). Receptors were obtained from a male donor with ankylosing spondylitis or in good health (not recorded which).

This clonotype was counted ten times or more. The J gene is TRBJ2-5, the V gene TRBV20-1, with D hard to call. There are 13 residues in the CDR3. V dropped 5 bases and J dropped 2 bases, with 12 bases sitting between them. Germline values: CDR1 DFQATT, CDR2 SNEGSKA (reference sequence). The CDR3 region is CSASSTVQETQYF. CDR3 nucleotide sequence: TGCAGTGCTTCCTCGACTGTACAAGAGACCCAGTACTTC.

This clonotype has a count of ten or more. The CDR3: CASSPLGGAGGYTF. The CDR3 nucleotides read TGTGCCAGCAGCCCCCTCGGGGGGGCGGGTGGCTACACCTTC. The chain employs TRBV14 and TRBJ1-2; a possible D gene is TRBD1 (6 bases). Germline-derived CDR1 and CDR2 are SGHDN and FVKESK. The V and J ends lost 4 bases and 7 bases respectively, with 16 bases between them. This CDR3 spans 14 amino acids. Full variable domain (rest looked up from reference TRBV14 and TRBJ1-2): EAGVTQFPSHSVIEKGQTVTLRCDPISGHDNLYWYRRVMGKEIKFLLHFVKESKQDESGMPNNRFLAERTGGTYSTLKVQPAELEDSGVYFCASSPLGGAGGYTFGSGTRLTVV.

In its sample, this clonotype was seen many times. The chain links TRBV12-3 or TRBV12-4 to TRBJ2-2, with 7 bases lining up with TRBD1. With 7 bases clipped from V and 7 bases from J, the junction kept 9 bases outside the gene matches. This CDR3 is 14 amino acids long. This CDR3 reads CASIPGGRVGELFF. The CDR3 DNA sequence: TGTGCCAGCATCCCAGGGGGTAGGGTCGGGGAGCTGTTTTTT.

This clonotype was seen only a few times. The rearrangement links TRBV7-3 to TRBJ2-4; perhaps TRBD2 as D (5 bases). Per the germline V gene, CDR1 is SGHTA and CDR2 is FQGTGA. V was cut by 5 bases and J by 1 base, with 12 bases left in between. This CDR3 contains 15 residues. The CDR3 is CASSPNPGAKNIQYF. As DNA, the CDR3 is TGTGCCAGCAGCCCCAACCCGGGGGCCAAAAACATTCAGTACTTC.

Ten or more counts support this clonotype. V is TRBV20-1 and J is TRBJ2-1; D remains unclear. V gave up 3 bases and J gave up 10 bases, with 22 bases separating them. CDR1 DFQATT and CDR2 SNEGSKA come from the germline V gene (reference sequence). CDR3 length: 15 amino acids. The CDR3 DNA sequence: TGCAGTGCTAGCACCACTGGACCTCCGCCGAGAGAGCAGTTCTTC. It yields the protein CSASTTGPPPREQFF.

There are many counts of this clonotype. The chain recombines TRBV7-9 with TRBJ2-7, with 8 bases that match TRBD2. CDR1 SEHNR and CDR2 FQNEAQ come from the germline V gene (reference sequence). The CDR3 runs 16 residues. Unmatched junction bases numbered 7, after V lost 3 bases and J lost 0 bases. The chain's CDR3 is CASSFSAGENSYEQYF. The CDR3 DNA follows: TGTGCCAGCAGCTTCTCAGCGGGGGAGAACTCCTACGAGCAGTACTTC.

At least ten counts were recorded for this clonotype. This chain joins TRBV4-1 and TRBJ1-5, with a possible D match to TRBD1 (6 bases). CDR3 size: 16 residues. Per the germline V gene, CDR1 is MGHRA and CDR2 is YSYEKL. The V gene lost 0 bases and the J gene lost 0 bases, with 9 bases spanning the gap. CDR3 sequence: CASSQDEGGSNQPQHF. CDR3 sequence (DNA): TGCGCCAGCAGCCAAGATGAAGGGGGTAGCAATCAGCCCCAGCATTTT.

There are many counts of this clonotype. This chain uses TRBV12-3 or TRBV12-4 with TRBJ2-5; 9 positions match TRBD2. The V segment lost 6 bases and the J segment 3 bases; nucleotides outside the gene matches: 8. The CDR3 runs 15 residues. CDR3 protein: CASSVSGRGEETQYF. The DNA of the CDR3 is TGTGCCAGCAGCGTTAGCGGGAGAGGCGAAGAGACCCAGTACTTC.

This clonotype was observed a handful of times. The CDR3 region has the DNA TGCAGTGCTAGAGTAACAGCCCCCTACGAGCAGTACTTC. Amino acids: CSARVTAPYEQYF. The chain couples TRBV20-1 to TRBJ2-7; D remains ambiguous. V lost 1 base to trimming and J lost 2 bases, with 9 bases between them. The CDR3 sequence is 13 residues long. Germline lookup yields CDR1 DFQATT and CDR2 SNEGSKA (reference sequence).

The rearrangement uses TRBV7-3 and TRBJ2-2; TRBD1 matches at 8 bases. The CDR3 spans 15 residues. Germline assignment: CDR1 SGHTA and CDR2 FQGTGA. V lost 3 bases, J lost 7 bases, and 7 bases stayed unmatched. CDR3 DNA sequence: TGTGCCAGCAGCTTCCTGGGACAGGTCGGCGGGGAGCTGTTTTTT. Protein: CASSFLGQVGGELFF.

This sequence joins TRBV7-6 and TRBJ2-3; D unclear. Trimming took 5 bases from V and 4 from J, leaving 10 bases between them. CDR3 length: 13 residues. CDR1 is SGHVS, CDR2 FNYEAQ, per germline. The chain's CDR3 is CASSDSRADTQYF. The CDR3 DNA is TGTGCCAGCAGCGATTCAAGGGCAGATACGCAGTATTTT.

This chain links TRBV30 with TRBJ2-7; TRBD2 aligns across 8 bases. CDR1 is GTSNPN and CDR2 is SVGIG in the germline V gene (reference sequence). The CDR3 covers 14 residues. The V gene end was trimmed by 5 bases and the J gene end by 5 bases; junction bases not matched to a gene: 11. The CDR3 here is CAWGSGAGVNEQYF. CDR3 DNA sequence: TGTGCCTGGGGCAGCGGAGCGGGAGTAAACGAGCAGTACTTC. The full variable domain, with the rest looked up from reference TRBV30 and TRBJ2-7, is SQTIHQWPATLVQPVGSPLSLECTVEGTSNPNLYWYRQAAGRGLQLLFYSVGIGQISSEVPQNLSASRPQDRQFILSSKKLLLSDSGFYLCAWGSGAGVNEQYFGPGTRLTVT.

This clonotype was counted many times. The chain recombines TRBV29-1 with TRBJ2-3; a possible D gene is TRBD2 (6 bases). Germline V lookup: CDR1 SQVTM, CDR2 ANQGSEA. V dropped 4 bases and J dropped 0 bases, with 11 bases sitting between them. This CDR3 is built from 14 residues. CDR3 sequence reads: CSVVGRTSTDTQYF. As DNA, the CDR3 is TGCAGCGTTGTAGGGAGGACTAGCACAGATACGCAGTATTTT.

This clonotype was seen many times. The V and J genes are TRBV5-1 and TRBJ1-1, with 7 bases matching TRBD1. Per the germline V gene, CDR1 is SGHRS and CDR2 is YFSETQ. V trimming: 4 bases; J trimming: 5 bases; junction bases outside the gene matches: 5. The CDR3 runs to 13 residues. The CDR3 bases are TGCGCCAGCAGCCGAGGGGGCGAGACTGAAGCTTTCTTT. This translates into CASSRGGETEAFF.

This clonotype was seen ten or more times. The chain joins TRBV6-2 or TRBV6-3 to TRBJ2-2; a weak D match, TRBD2 (6 bases). Germline V lookup: CDR1 MNHEY, CDR2 SVGEGT. The CDR3 sequence is 12 residues long. V lost 8 bases and J lost 6, with 10 bases in between. The CDR3: CASQSGAGELFF. The DNA for the CDR3 is TGTGCCAGCCAATCGGGAGCCGGGGAGCTGTTTTTT.

The chain joins TRBV20-1 to TRBJ2-2, with 10 bases aligning to TRBD1. Germline V lookup: CDR1 DFQATT, CDR2 SNEGSKA (reference sequence). The V segment lost 5 bases and the J segment 2 bases; nucleotides outside the gene matches: 8. The CDR3 is made up of 16 amino acids. The CDR3 loop is CSARDRGSGNTGELFF. The CDR3 DNA reads as TGCAGTGCTCGGGACAGGGGCTCCGGAAACACCGGGGAGCTGTTTTTT.

This chain connects TRBV5-1 to TRBJ1-2, with D maybe TRBD1 (6 bases). Germline V CDR1 and CDR2: SGHRS, YFSETQ. The CDR3 spans 13 residues. V was shortened by 4 bases and J by 4 bases, with 11 bases between the two germline ends. The CDR3 region has the DNA TGCGCCAGCAGCCCGGACAGTATCTATGGCTACACCTTC. Translating it yields CASSPDSIYGYTF.

This clonotype was observed many times. The gene calls are TRBV20-1 and TRBJ2-7; maybe TRBD1 (6 bases). The CDR3 loop spans 14 amino acids. With 1 base removed from V and 0 bases from J, the gap between germline ends came to 10 bases. Germline-derived CDR1 and CDR2 are DFQATT and SNEGSKA (reference sequence). DNA of the CDR3: TGCAGTGCTAGAGGAGACAGGAGCTCCTACGAGCAGTACTTC. Its translation: CSARGDRSSYEQYF.

The genes are TRBV7-8 and TRBJ1-5; D gene unclear. From germline, CDR1 is SGHVS and CDR2 FQNEAQ. V was clipped by 5 bases and J by 2 bases, with 13 bases between them. This CDR3 has 15 residues. The CDR3 nucleotides read TGTGCCAGCAGCCCCGGACCCGAGGGCAATCAGCCCCAGCATTTT. Residues: CASSPGPEGNQPQHF.

This clonotype was counted many times. The rearrangement joins TRBV5-1 to TRBJ1-1, with TRBD1 matching 10 bases. Germline loops: CDR1 SGHRS, CDR2 YFSETQ. The CDR3 contains 14 residues. The junction had 5 bases not matched to a gene; V was cut back by 7 bases and J by 2 bases. In nucleotides, the CDR3 is TGCGCCAGCTTCCGGACAGGGGGAAACACTGAAGCTTTCTTT. It yields the protein CASFRTGGNTEAFF.